This is a list of T cell receptor beta chains from one sample in a study of regulatory T cells in long-lasting Graves disease. TCRdb re-derived calls from the multiplex PCR reads in MiXCR, one entry per CDR3 protein. The sample lists roughly 500,000 distinct CDR3 sequences; around 21% were seen once. The sample in question was peripheral blood mononuclear cells (PBMCs), obtained when the disease was refractory, from a patient treated with antithyroid drugs. These receptors all stem from a female donor with Graves disease. Both conserved end residues are part of each CDR3. Each record gives: clone size, V gene, J gene, D gene, CDR3 DNA, CDR3 protein. D genes are given only for firm matches. A clone size is listed for some rows: how often the clone was seen (once, few, many), or a class if it is expanded.

clone_size: NA
v_call: TRBV5-1
j_call: TRBJ2-3
d_call: TRBD2
cdr3_nt: TGCGCCAGCAGCTTACTAGCGGGAGTGGATCGAGATACGCAGTATTTT
cdr3_aa: CASSLLAGVDRDTQYF

clone_size: once
v_call: TRBV20-1
j_call: TRBJ2-7
d_call: TRBD2
cdr3_nt: TGCAGTGCCGTAGGGCGGGGGCGAGGACTAGCGGAGGGGGAGGTAGAGCAGTACTTC
cdr3_aa: CSAVGRGRGLAEGEVEQYF

clone_size: many
v_call: TRBV2
j_call: TRBJ2-7
d_call: NA
cdr3_nt: TGTGCCAGCAGTGAATCTGGCGGAGATACCTACGAGCAGTACTTC
cdr3_aa: CASSESGGDTYEQYF

clone_size: many
v_call: TRBV11-1
j_call: TRBJ1-1
d_call: NA
cdr3_nt: TGTGCCAGCAGCTTATCACGGCAGGCTAGTGAAGCTTTCTTT
cdr3_aa: CASSLSRQASEAFF

clone_size: NA
v_call: TRBV4-1
j_call: TRBJ2-7
d_call: TRBD1
cdr3_nt: TGCGCCAGCAGCCAAGGGCCGGGACAGGGGGCCTACGAGCAGTACTTC
cdr3_aa: CASSQGPGQGAYEQYF

clone_size: NA
v_call: TRBV5-6
j_call: TRBJ2-2
d_call: TRBD2
cdr3_nt: TGTGCCAGCAGCTTGGGCCGGCTAGCGGAGCAGAACACCGGGGAGCTGTTTTTT
cdr3_aa: CASSLGRLAEQNTGELFF

clone_size: few
v_call: TRBV5-1
j_call: TRBJ2-5
d_call: NA
cdr3_nt: TGCGCCAGCAGCTTGTTTCTAGGACCGGGAGAGACCCAGTACTTC
cdr3_aa: CASSLFLGPGETQYF

clone_size: many
v_call: TRBV28
j_call: TRBJ2-7
d_call: NA
cdr3_nt: TGTGCCAGCAGAAGACAGGCCTCCTACGAGCAGTACTTC
cdr3_aa: CASRRQASYEQYF

clone_size: NA
v_call: TRBV11-1
j_call: TRBJ2-1
d_call: NA
cdr3_nt: TGTGCCAGCAGCTTACGAGACTCCTACAATGAGCAGTTCTTC
cdr3_aa: CASSLRDSYNEQFF

clone_size: many
v_call: TRBV11-2
j_call: TRBJ1-1
d_call: TRBD1
cdr3_nt: TGTGCCAGCAGGTCACAGGGGCATTCGGCTCTCTTT
cdr3_aa: CASRSQGHSALF

clone_size: few
v_call: TRBV13
j_call: TRBJ1-1
d_call: NA
cdr3_nt: TGTGCCAGCAGCCTAAATACTGGTGAAGCTTTCTTT
cdr3_aa: CASSLNTGEAFF

clone_size: NA
v_call: TRBV5-1
j_call: TRBJ2-7
d_call: NA
cdr3_nt: TGCGCCAGCAGCTTGGATTTGCAGGGCATCTCCTACGAGCAGTACTTC
cdr3_aa: CASSLDLQGISYEQYF

clone_size: many
v_call: TRBV12-5
j_call: TRBJ1-2
d_call: TRBD1
cdr3_nt: TGTGCTAGTGGATTGAACAGGGGGCAAGATGGCTACACCTTC
cdr3_aa: CASGLNRGQDGYTF

clone_size: many
v_call: TRBV28
j_call: TRBJ2-5
d_call: TRBD2
cdr3_nt: TGTGCCAGCAGTGTCCGGACTAGCGGGTACCAAGAGACCCAGTACTTC
cdr3_aa: CASSVRTSGYQETQYF

clone_size: few
v_call: TRBV6-5
j_call: TRBJ2-7
d_call: NA
cdr3_nt: TGTGCCAGCAGTTACTCCCGGACTCGATCCTACGAGCAGTACTTC
cdr3_aa: CASSYSRTRSYEQYF

clone_size: NA
v_call: TRBV19
j_call: TRBJ1-1
d_call: NA
cdr3_nt: TGTGCCAGTAGTTCGGGGGGAGCTGAAGCTTTCTTT
cdr3_aa: CASSSGGAEAFF

clone_size: many
v_call: TRBV11-2
j_call: TRBJ1-2
d_call: TRBD1
cdr3_nt: TGTGCCACTAACCGGGACAGGGCTGGCTACACCTTC
cdr3_aa: CATNRDRAGYTF

clone_size: many
v_call: TRBV28
j_call: TRBJ1-4
d_call: NA
cdr3_nt: TGTGCCAGCAGGATTCGGGCAACTAATGAAAAACTGTTTTTT
cdr3_aa: CASRIRATNEKLFF

clone_size: many
v_call: TRBV27
j_call: TRBJ2-7
d_call: TRBD1
cdr3_nt: TGTGCCAGCAGTCCCGAGGACAGGGGAGGCTACGAGCAGTACTTC
cdr3_aa: CASSPEDRGGYEQYF

clone_size: many
v_call: TRBV6-2/TRBV6-3
j_call: TRBJ2-7
d_call: TRBD2
cdr3_nt: TGTGCCAGCGGGAGACTAGCGGGGGCCTACGAGCAGTACTTC
cdr3_aa: CASGRLAGAYEQYF

clone_size: many
v_call: TRBV12-3/TRBV12-4
j_call: TRBJ1-2
d_call: TRBD1
cdr3_nt: TGTGCCAGCACCCCGGGACAGGGCCTAGTCTATGGCTACACCTTC
cdr3_aa: CASTPGQGLVYGYTF

clone_size: NA
v_call: TRBV29-1
j_call: TRBJ2-6
d_call: NA
cdr3_nt: TGCAGCGTTAAACAGGGACGGCCTAGGCCTGGGGCCAACGTCCTGACTTTC
cdr3_aa: CSVKQGRPRPGANVLTF